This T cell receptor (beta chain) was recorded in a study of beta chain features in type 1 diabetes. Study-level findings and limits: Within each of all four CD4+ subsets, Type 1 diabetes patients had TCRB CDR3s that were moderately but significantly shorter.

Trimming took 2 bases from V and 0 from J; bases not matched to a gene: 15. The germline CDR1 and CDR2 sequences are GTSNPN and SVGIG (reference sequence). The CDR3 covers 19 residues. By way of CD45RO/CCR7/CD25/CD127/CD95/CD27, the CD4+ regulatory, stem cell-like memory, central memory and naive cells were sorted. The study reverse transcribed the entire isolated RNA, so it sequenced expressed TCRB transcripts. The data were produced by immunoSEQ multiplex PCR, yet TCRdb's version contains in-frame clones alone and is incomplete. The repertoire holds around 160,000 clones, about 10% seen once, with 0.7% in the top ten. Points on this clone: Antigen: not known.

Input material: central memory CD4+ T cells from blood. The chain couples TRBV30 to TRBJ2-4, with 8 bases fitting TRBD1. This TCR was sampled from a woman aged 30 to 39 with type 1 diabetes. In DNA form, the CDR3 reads TGTGCCTGGAGTTACACAGGACAGGGTTACGGGTTAGCCAAAAACATTCAGTACTTC. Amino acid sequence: CAWSYTGQGYGLAKNIQYF.